Sequencing of this T cell receptor beta chain was carried out in a study of cytomegalovirus exposure and HLA in healthy donors. CDR3 size: 16 residues. Looked up from germline, CDR1 is SGHDN and CDR2 is FVKESK. The sample holds a few counts of this clone. A read error may produce the germline difference seen at one junction end. Within the sample, other DNA sequences also encode this same CDR3. The PCR used 60 Vbeta and 13 Jbeta primers. Only in-frame clones appear in the TCRdb table, and some are missing; sequencing was by immunoSEQ multiplex PCR. This table holds more than 100,000 clones, around 9% found once.

This clonotype was obtained from a woman in her 40s in good health and CMV-seropositive. Sequenced sample: PBMCs. V and J are TRBV14 and TRBJ2-1; D is unresolved. The DNA of the CDR3 is TGCGCCAGCAGCCAAGATCGGTGGAGCTCCTACAATGAGCAGTTCTTC. It yields the protein CASSQDRWSSYNEQFF.